This T cell receptor (beta chain) comes out of a study of vaccination and CD4 T cells after COVID-19. Study-wide background: Overlapping spike peptides from SARS-CoV-2, HCoV-NL63, HCoV-OC43 and HCoV-229E served to stimulate the cells.

As concerns this clonotype: Its antigen is as yet unknown.

Germline V gives CDR1 MNHNS, CDR2 SASEGT. Trimming cost V 8 bases and J 6 bases, with 10 bases left between them. CDR3 length: 12 amino acids. Treatment indicated: approximately nine-day PBMC culture with coronavirus spike peptide pools or control peptides (ViraFEST assay). From the unexposed donor, CD4+ T cells were collected ahead of the COVID-19 pandemic (2011-2018). Antigen-specific T cell expansion with peptide pools preceded TCR sequencing in the ViraFEST approach. Once cultured about 11 days, CD4+ T cells underwent isolation by negative selection. Sequence data for DNA of cultured CD4+ T cells were generated by the Oncomine TCR Beta short-read assay. The source of extracted genomic DNA was cultured CD4+ T cells. TCRdb fed the PCR reads into MiXCR, producing one record per CDR3 protein. The sample lists around 7,500 distinct CDR3 sequences, about 31% seen once, with 13% in the top ten.

V and J are TRBV6-1 and TRBJ2-2; D possibly uses TRBD1 or TRBD2 (5 bases each). Material: CD4+ T cells from blood, cultured in vitro. This TCR was recovered from a human donor in good health. The CDR3 sequence: CASVGGPGELFF. DNA for the CDR3: TGTGCCAGCGTTGGGGGTCCCGGGGAGCTGTTTTTT.